Each of the 2 T cell receptor beta chains below was sequenced from the same sample in a study of T cell responses to AZD1222 COVID-19 vaccine. Sequencing was performed with immunoSEQ multiplex PCR; in TCRdb, only in-frame clones are kept and a portion is missing. Of 160,000 or so clones listed, more than 85% were seen once; the top ten hold about 4.2%. The material was peripheral blood, obtained on day 0 of AZD1222 vaccination. All receptors derive from an adult in good health.

The chain is built from TRBV28 and TRBJ2-2; D possibly corresponds to TRBD1 (5 bases). This CDR3 has 15 residues. V dropped 5 bases and J dropped 5 bases, with 15 bases sitting between them. In germline, CDR1 is MDHEN, CDR2 SYDVKM. CDR3 in amino acids: CASSPPGSKTGELFF. The CDR3 bases are TGTGCCAGCAGTCCCCCAGGGTCCAAGACCGGGGAGCTGTTTTTT. Combining the CDR3 with reference TRBV28 and TRBJ2-2 gives the whole variable domain DVKVTQSSRYLVKRTGEKVFLECVQDMDHENMFWYRQDPGLGLRLIYFSYDVKMKEKGDIPEGYSVSREKKERFSLILESASTNQTSMYLCASSPPGSKTGELFFGEGSRLTVL.

The chain has TRBV10-3 and TRBJ2-3; weak D call: TRBD1 (6 bases). Trimming shortened V by 4 bases and J by 6 bases, and 14 bases separated the two germline ends. This CDR3 region has 14 residues. Looked up from germline, CDR1 is ENHRY and CDR2 is SYGVKD. As DNA, the CDR3 is TGTGCCATCAGTGCAAGGCAGGGGCAGGATACGCAGTATTTT. Its protein product is CAISARQGQDTQYF.